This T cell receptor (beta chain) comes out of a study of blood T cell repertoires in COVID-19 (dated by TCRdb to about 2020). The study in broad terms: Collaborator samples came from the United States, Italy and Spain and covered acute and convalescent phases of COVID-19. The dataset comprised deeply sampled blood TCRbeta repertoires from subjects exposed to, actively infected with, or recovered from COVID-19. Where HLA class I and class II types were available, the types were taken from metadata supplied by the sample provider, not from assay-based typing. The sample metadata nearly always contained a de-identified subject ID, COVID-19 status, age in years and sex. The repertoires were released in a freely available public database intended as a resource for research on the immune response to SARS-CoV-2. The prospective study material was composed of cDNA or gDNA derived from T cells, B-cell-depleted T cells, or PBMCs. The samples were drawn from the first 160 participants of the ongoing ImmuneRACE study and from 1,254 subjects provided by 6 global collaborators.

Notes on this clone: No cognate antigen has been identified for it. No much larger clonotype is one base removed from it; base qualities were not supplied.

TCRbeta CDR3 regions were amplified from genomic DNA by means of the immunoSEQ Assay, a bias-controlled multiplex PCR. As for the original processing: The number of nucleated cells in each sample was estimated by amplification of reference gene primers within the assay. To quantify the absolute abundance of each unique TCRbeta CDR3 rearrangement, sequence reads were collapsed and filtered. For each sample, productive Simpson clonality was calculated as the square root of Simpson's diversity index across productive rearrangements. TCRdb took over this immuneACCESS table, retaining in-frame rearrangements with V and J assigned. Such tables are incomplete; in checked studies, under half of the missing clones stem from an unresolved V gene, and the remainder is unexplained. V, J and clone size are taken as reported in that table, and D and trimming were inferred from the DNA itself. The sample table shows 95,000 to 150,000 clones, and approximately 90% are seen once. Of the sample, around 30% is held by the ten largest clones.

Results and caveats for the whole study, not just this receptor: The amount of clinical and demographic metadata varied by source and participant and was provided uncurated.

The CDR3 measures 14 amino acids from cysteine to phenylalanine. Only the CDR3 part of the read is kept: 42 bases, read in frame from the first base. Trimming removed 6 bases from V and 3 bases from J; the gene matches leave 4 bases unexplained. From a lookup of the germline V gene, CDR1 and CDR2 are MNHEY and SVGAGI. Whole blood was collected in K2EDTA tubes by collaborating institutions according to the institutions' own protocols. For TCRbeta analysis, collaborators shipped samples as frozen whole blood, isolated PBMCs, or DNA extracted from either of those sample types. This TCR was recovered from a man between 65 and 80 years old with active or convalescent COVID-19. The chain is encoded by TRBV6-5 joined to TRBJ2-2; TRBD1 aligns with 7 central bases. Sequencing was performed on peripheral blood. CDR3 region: CASSLTGDTGELFF. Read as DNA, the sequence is TGTGCCAGCAGCTTAACAGGGGACACCGGGGAGCTGTTTTTT.